This T cell receptor (beta chain) was found in a study of graft-versus-host responses after intestinal transplantation. Study-level background: Multivisceral, liver-intestinal, or isolated intestinal grafts were transplanted into recipients. Study outcomes and limitations: After transplant, early declines in HvG clones were associated with peak levels of circulating GvH clones. Marrow from the recipient contained GvH clones, some of which had appeared first in ileum or blood.

The CDR3 runs to 14 residues. Trimming removed 0 bases from V and 0 bases from J, with 5 bases in between. Per the germline V gene, CDR1 is LNHNV and CDR2 is YYDKDF (reference sequence). Notes on this clone: Its antigen is still unknown.

Clones were read by immunoSEQ multiplex PCR, and TCRdb kept only the in-frame ones, dropping some. The table lists roughly 100,000 clones, roughly 87% of them singletons, with roughly 0.9% in the top ten. The sequence came from a human donor who received an intestinal transplant. This chain uses TRBV15 with TRBJ1-1; D uncertain. The sample here was unstimulated CD4+ T cells sorted from spleen or lymph node cells, taken before intestinal transplant. The CDR3 here is CATSRDGLNTEAFF. CDR3 nucleotides: TGTGCCACCAGCAGAGATGGGCTGAACACTGAAGCTTTCTTT.